This T cell receptor beta chain was identified during a study of shared clonotypes between healthy human individuals. Across the study: Per donor, CD8 memory used one plate, CD8 naive used two, CD4 memory used three and CD4 naive used three.

Of note for this clone: The sample contains more than one DNA sequence encoding this CDR3.

Profiling relied on immunoSEQ multiplex PCR, and the TCRdb table lists in-frame clones only, not all of them. The table lists 1.5 million to 2.5 million clones, over 85% of them singletons, with 1.2% in the top ten. CD45RO negativity and positive selection for CCR7 defined naive CD8 cells, a population that excluded terminally differentiated effector memory CD45RA+ cells. Germline CDR1 MGHRA, CDR2 YSYEKL. CDR3 length: 16 residues. The junction had 6 bases not matched to a gene; V was cut back by 1 base and J by 3 bases. Input material: naive CD8+ T cells sorted from blood. This TCR was sampled from a man younger than 35 in good health. The chain recombines TRBV4-1 with TRBJ2-7, with 10 nucleotides matching TRBD2. CDR3: CASSQVRLAGVYEQYF. For the CDR3, the DNA is TGCGCCAGCAGCCAAGTACGTCTAGCGGGGGTCTACGAGCAGTACTTC.